These T cell receptor beta chains were read from a single sample in a study of control samples from healthy donors and cancer patients. Sequencing was performed with immunoSEQ multiplex PCR; in TCRdb, only in-frame clones are kept and a portion is missing. The sample holds fewer than 200,000 clones. The sequenced sample consisted of blood. The receptors were sampled from a woman aged 30 to 39 in good health. The CDR3 runs from the conserved cysteine through the conserved F or W. The D gene is left open where the match is weak.

j_call d_call v_call cdr3_aa cdr3_nt
TRBJ1-2 - TRBV19 CASRQDYGYTF TGTGCCAGTAGACAAGACTATGGCTACACCTTC
TRBJ2-7 - TRBV5-1 CASSLEQGPLYEQYF TGCGCCAGCAGCTTGGAGCAGGGGCCCCTCTACGAGCAGTACTTC
TRBJ1-2 - TRBV7-9 CASSLDREAANYGYTF TGTGCCAGCAGCTTAGATAGGGAGGCAGCTAACTATGGCTACACCTTC
TRBJ2-1 - TRBV2 CASSPTAMGRGNEQFF TGTGCCAGCAGTCCAACCGCCATGGGACGGGGCAATGAGCAGTTCTTC
TRBJ1-6 - TRBV5-1 CASSLLGSYNSPLHF TGCGCCAGCAGCTTGTTGGGCAGCTACAATTCACCCCTCCACTTT
TRBJ1-5 - TRBV7-9 CASSYDRNQPQHF TGTGCCAGCAGCTACGACAGAAATCAGCCCCAGCATTTT
TRBJ1-4 - TRBV7-2 CASSLRTGNEKLFF TGTGCCAGCAGCTTAAGAACGGGGAATGAAAAACTGTTTTTT
TRBJ1-1 - TRBV6-5 CASNDRSMNTEAFF TGTGCCAGCAACGACCGATCGATGAACACTGAAGCTTTCTTT
TRBJ1-1 - TRBV4-3 CASSQDGRGYTEAFF TGCGCCAGCAGCCAAGATGGTAGGGGGTACACTGAAGCTTTCTTT
TRBJ1-2 TRBD1 TRBV6-4 CASSGSVQGGVGYTF TGTGCCAGCAGTGGGTCCGTCCAGGGGGGAGTTGGCTACACCTTC
TRBJ1-1 - TRBV29-1 CSAGAGKGRTEAFF TGCAGCGCCGGGGCAGGGAAGGGTCGGACTGAAGCTTTCTTT
TRBJ2-5 - TRBV2 CASSEGPGGETQYF TGTGCCAGCAGTGAGGGCCCAGGGGGGGAGACCCAGTACTTC
TRBJ1-3 - TRBV29-1 CSVGNSGNTIYF TGCAGCGTTGGAAACTCTGGAAACACCATATATTTT